Each of the 9 T cell receptor beta chains below was sequenced from the same sample in a study of breast tumors, draining lymph nodes, adjacent tissues. TCRdb re-derived calls from the multiplex PCR reads in MiXCR, one entry per CDR3 protein. This table has approximately 11,000 distinct CDR3 sequences, about 48% appearing once. Sequenced input: breast tumor tissue. The receptors derive from a female donor with breast cancer. Some clones in this sample may be carry-over from other donors' samples.

The chain carries TRBV7-8 and TRBJ2-1, with a possible D match to TRBD2 (5 bases). The CDR3 is made up of 12 amino acids. Trimming took 5 bases from V and 8 from J, leaving 10 bases between them. Germline lookup yields CDR1 SGHVS and CDR2 FQNEAQ. This CDR3 is CASSPTEDEQFF. CDR3 sequence (DNA): TGTGCCAGCAGCCCTACGGAGGATGAGCAGTTCTTC.

This clonotype occurred a few times. The chain has TRBV6-2 or TRBV6-3 and TRBJ1-6, with no clear D. Germline values: CDR1 MNHEY, CDR2 SVGEGT. The V end lost 6 bases, the J end lost 9 bases, and 9 bases lay between the germline ends. The CDR3 has 12 amino acids. As DNA, the CDR3 is TGTGCCAGCAGAACAATGAGTTCACCCCTCCACTTT. Translating gives CASRTMSSPLHF.

This clonotype was seen more than once but under ten times. The chain combines TRBV5-4 with TRBJ2-7; the D gene is possibly TRBD2 (6 bases). CDR1 SGHNT and CDR2 YYREEE come from the germline V gene (reference sequence). V was pared by 3 bases and J by 0 bases, with 13 bases between. The CDR3 is made up of 15 amino acids. The CDR3 here is CASSWGVSSSYEQYF. CDR3 coding DNA: TGTGCCAGCAGCTGGGGGGTCTCAAGCTCCTACGAGCAGTACTTC.

The chain couples TRBV20-1 to TRBJ2-1; 7 nucleotides align to TRBD1. V lost 5 bases to trimming and J lost 4 bases; unmatched junction nucleotides: 8. Germline-derived CDR1 and CDR2 are DFQATT and SNEGSKA (reference sequence). The CDR3 runs 14 residues. Written as DNA, the CDR3 is TGCAGTGCTTATGACAGGGAAACTTACAATGAGCAGTTCTTC. Translation: CSAYDRETYNEQFF.

Notes on this clonotype: The junction departs from the called germline gene at one end, perhaps through a read error. This chain uses TRBV9 with TRBJ2-7; the match to TRBD2 covers 13 bases. The CDR3 contains 14 residues. Germline loops: CDR1 SGDLS, CDR2 YYNGEE. The DNA of the CDR3 is TGTGCCAGCAGTCAAGGGACTAGCGGGGCCGAGCAGTCCTTC. This encodes CASSQGTSGAEQSF.

The rearrangement links TRBV15 to TRBJ2-1; TRBD2 agrees at 13 bases. CDR1 and CDR2 (germline): LNHNV, YYDKDF (reference sequence). Losses at the gene ends were 0 bases for V and 7 bases for J; bases not matched to a gene: 6. The CDR3 has 17 amino acids. CDR3 coding DNA: TGTGCCACCAGCAGAGATACACTAGCGGGGGGGCGGAATGAGCAGTTCTTC. Protein: CATSRDTLAGGRNEQFF.

For the CDR3, the DNA is TGCGCCAGCAGCTGGGGGGGGAGCACAGATACGCAGTATTTT. It yields the protein CASSWGGSTDTQYF. V is TRBV5-1 and J is TRBJ2-3, with TRBD2 matching over 7 bases. CDR1 SGHRS and CDR2 YFSETQ come from the germline V gene. V dropped 3 bases and J dropped 0; count of bases not matched to a gene: 1. This CDR3 spans 14 amino acids.

V is TRBV6-6 and J is TRBJ1-6; D uncertain. Germline V lookup: CDR1 MNHNY, CDR2 SVGAGI (reference sequence). V shed 4 bases and J shed 9 bases, with 16 bases lying between them. This CDR3 region has 15 residues. Here the CDR3 DNA reads TGTGCCAGCAGTTCGGCGACTTTGCGGGGTTCACCCCTCCACTTT. The encoded protein is CASSSATLRGSPLHF.

This clonotype was counted between two and nine times. The chain recombines TRBV9 with TRBJ2-1; D gene unclear. The germline V gene encodes CDR1 SGDLS and CDR2 YYNGEE. The CDR3 totals 12 residues. Trimming stripped 4 bases from V and 4 bases from J, with 6 bases between. CDR3 nucleotide sequence: TGTGCCAGCAGCCAGACGTACAATGAGCAGTTCTTC. This translates into CASSQTYNEQFF.